The source of this TCR beta chain is a study of PD-1 blockade in classical Hodgkin lymphoma. Looking at the study overall: Patients were administered nivolumab (3 mg/kg intravenously) every 2 weeks. Study-wide points: CD4+ TCR diversity climbed significantly by C4D1, unlike CD8+ TCR diversity.

The time point: cycle 4 day 1 (C4D1), after less than 7 weeks of nivolumab. Every one of the patients relapsed after autologous stem cell transplantation (brentuximab vedotin exposure was variable). In germline, CDR1 is MNHEY, CDR2 SMNVEV (reference sequence). The germline V and J ends were trimmed by 5 bases and 1 base, with 11 bases remaining between them. This CDR3 has 14 amino acids. A word on this clone: Its specificity is unknown.

TCRdb's copy holds only in-frame clones and misses some; the assay was immunoSEQ multiplex PCR. The table lists roughly 100,000 clones, over 75% of them singletons. The sequences come from peripheral blood mononuclear cells (PBMCs), collected before the fourth cycle of nivolumab. The receptor's source is a human donor with classical Hodgkin lymphoma. The chain carries TRBV27 and TRBJ1-2; possibly TRBD1 for D (6 bases). The CDR3 reads CASSTPGDNYGYTF. The DNA of the CDR3 is TGTGCCAGCAGTACCCCAGGGGATAACTATGGCTACACCTTC.